Below, 4 T cell receptor beta chains from the same sample are listed, as sequenced in a study of blood T cell repertoires in COVID-19. Some clones are missing from TCRdb's copy, which holds only in-frame ones; the method was immunoSEQ multiplex PCR. The table lists about 72,000 clones, around nine tenths of them singletons. The specimen sequenced was peripheral blood. The receptors shown here come from a woman aged 60-75 years with acute or convalescent COVID-19.

The CDR3 bases are TGTGCCACCAGTGATTCCGGACAGGGCCAAGAGACCCAGTACTTC. This sequence encodes CATSDSGQGQETQYF. The chain carries TRBV24-1 and TRBJ2-5; 8 bases are a match to TRBD1. There are 15 residues in the CDR3. With V trimmed by 2 bases and J by 1 base, 2 bases remained unmatched. CDR1 KGHDR and CDR2 SFDVKD come from the germline V gene.

Many counts were recorded for this clone. The chain is built from TRBV18 and TRBJ1-3; D is undetermined. Trimming cost V 0 bases and J 4 bases, with 13 bases left between them. Per germline, CDR1 KGHSH and CDR2 LQKENI. The CDR3 consists of 16 residues. The CDR3 DNA is TGTGCCAGCTCACCACCGCCAGGCTATCTCGGAAACACCATATATTTT. Its translation is CASSPPPGYLGNTIYF. Variable domain in full (rest from reference TRBV18 and TRBJ1-3): NAGVMQNPRHLVRRRGQEARLRCSPMKGHSHVYWYRQLPEEGLKFMVYLQKENIIDESGMPKERFSAEFPKEGPSILRIQQVVRGDSAAYFCASSPPPGYLGNTIYFGEGSWLTVV.

The chain combines TRBV5-6 with TRBJ1-6; the D gene is possibly TRBD1 (6 bases). CDR3 length equals 19 residues. Germline assignment: CDR1 SGHDT and CDR2 YYEEEE. Trimming pared 0 bases from V and 9 bases from J, leaving 25 bases between. In DNA form, the CDR3 reads TGTGCCAGCAGCTTGGTTGGCAGGGACAACGTTCGAAGGGCTTCACCCCTCCACTTT. The encoded protein is CASSLVGRDNVRRASPLHF.

CDR3 amino acids: CASRGTSGAQETQYF. Here the CDR3 DNA reads TGTGCCAGTAGGGGGACTAGCGGGGCCCAAGAGACCCAGTACTTC. The chain employs TRBV19 and TRBJ2-5; 13 bases are shared with TRBD2. Germline values: CDR1 LNHDA, CDR2 SQIVND (reference sequence). There are 15 residues in the CDR3. V was clipped by 6 bases and J by 1 base; unmatched bases: 2.